The 16 T cell receptor beta chains given below trace back to one sample, sequenced in a study of OX40 agonist ivuxolimab in advanced cancers. Only in-frame clones appear in the TCRdb table, and some are missing; sequencing was by immunoSEQ multiplex PCR. Seen here are fewer than 55,000 clones, approximately 84% observed once, and the top ten hold more than 6%. Source: CD4+ or CD8+ T cells sorted from blood, taken in a trial of the OX40 agonist ivuxolimab. The receptors stem from an adult with an advanced solid tumor such as melanoma, head and neck, liver or kidney cancer.

The rearrangement joins TRBV7-9 to TRBJ1-5; 10 bases line up with TRBD1. The CDR3 runs to 16 residues. Germline loops: CDR1 SEHNR, CDR2 FQNEAQ (reference sequence). Trimming took 1 base from V and 3 from J; bases not matched to a gene: 3. The CDR3 DNA is TGTGCCAGCAGCTTAGGGACAGGGGGTCCCAATCAGCCCCAGCATTTT. Amino acids: CASSLGTGGPNQPQHF.

This clone has more than one count but fewer than ten. The V and J genes are TRBV19 and TRBJ2-3, with 7 bases that match TRBD2. From germline, CDR1 is LNHDA and CDR2 SQIVND (reference sequence). The CDR3 sequence is 13 residues long. With 6 bases clipped from V and 5 bases from J, the junction kept 5 bases outside the gene matches. The CDR3 DNA follows: TGTGCCAGTAGACCGCGGGAGATAGATACGCAGTATTTT. Translated, it gives CASRPREIDTQYF.

This sequence joins TRBV7-9 and TRBJ2-4; 9 bases line up with TRBD1. The CDR3 contains 12 residues. Germline-derived CDR1 and CDR2 are SEHNR and FQNEAQ (reference sequence). V lost 1 base and J lost 15; bases outside the gene matches: 4. CDR3 amino acids: CASSLDTGGLYF. Here the CDR3 DNA reads TGTGCCAGCAGCTTAGACACAGGGGGCTTGTACTTC.

This chain connects TRBV10-3 to TRBJ2-1; 8 nucleotides line up with TRBD2. J was trimmed by 6 bases and V by 4 bases; bases with no gene match: 5. This CDR3 is 14 amino acids long. CDR1 and CDR2 (germline): ENHRY, SYGVKD. The CDR3: CAISAGLEGNEQFF. For the CDR3, the DNA is TGTGCCATCAGTGCGGGACTAGAGGGCAATGAGCAGTTCTTC.

V usage is TRBV10-3 and J usage is TRBJ2-2; 7 bases match TRBD2. V was pared by 6 bases and J by 4 bases, with 11 bases of the junction left unmatched. The CDR3 is 16 amino acids. Per germline, CDR1 ENHRY and CDR2 SYGVKD. CDR3: CAIRGGDGGVTGELFF. Here the CDR3 DNA reads TGTGCCATCAGGGGAGGGGACGGCGGGGTCACCGGGGAGCTGTTTTTT.

This chain joins TRBV2 and TRBJ1-5; D remains ambiguous. The germline gives CDR1 SNHLY, CDR2 FYNNEI. This CDR3 comprises 12 residues. Trimming removed 3 bases from V and 4 bases from J, with 4 bases in between. CDR3 loop: CASSDRNQPQHF. The DNA for the CDR3 is TGTGCCAGCAGTGATAGGAATCAGCCCCAGCATTTT.

The rearrangement uses TRBV18 and TRBJ1-1; D may be TRBD1 (6 bases). V was clipped by 0 bases and J by 6 bases, with 11 bases between them. The germline V gene encodes CDR1 KGHSH and CDR2 LQKENI. The CDR3 covers 14 residues. DNA for the CDR3: TGTGCCAGCTCACCACCCGGGGGCGGCCCTGAAGCTTTCTTT. Translation gives CASSPPGGGPEAFF.

The chain carries TRBV7-2 and TRBJ2-7; no clear D gene. The CDR3 loop spans 14 amino acids. V lost 3 bases and J 1 base, leaving 10 bases between the germline ends. CDR1 is SGHTA, CDR2 FQGNSA, per germline. CDR3 loop: CASSLRPSSYEQYF. For the CDR3, the DNA is TGTGCCAGCAGCTTGAGACCTAGTTCCTACGAGCAGTACTTC. The whole variable domain, remainder taken from reference TRBV7-2 and TRBJ2-7, is GAGVSQSPSNKVTEKGKDVELRCDPISGHTALYWYRQSLGQGLEFLIYFQGNSAPDKSGLPSDRFSAERTGGSVSTLTIQRTQQEDSAVYLCASSLRPSSYEQYFGPGTRLTVT.

The table lists this clone with a few counts. The V and J genes are TRBV5-1 and TRBJ1-2; D is undetermined. The CDR3 length is 13 residues. Germline CDR1 and CDR2: SGHRS and YFSETQ. The V end lost 4 bases, the J end lost 4 bases, and 11 bases lay between the germline ends. CDR3 sequence: CASSPSEVYGYTF. The CDR3 region has the DNA TGCGCCAGCAGCCCGAGCGAGGTCTATGGCTACACCTTC.

This clone has a single count. The chain combines TRBV2 with TRBJ1-1; D gene ambiguous. Germline lookup yields CDR1 SNHLY and CDR2 FYNNEI. Trimming cost V 0 bases and J 2 bases, with 10 bases left between them. The CDR3 covers 15 residues. CDR3 DNA sequence: TGTGCCAGCAGTGAAGCGCTTAGCGGAAACACTGAAGCTTTCTTT. Translation: CASSEALSGNTEAFF.

This clone ranks as medium-sized. The chain is built from TRBV20-1 and TRBJ2-7; D ambiguous. The CDR3 sequence is 11 residues long. The ends were cut back, 7 bases at V and 3 bases at J, with 10 bases in the middle. The germline CDR1 and CDR2 sequences are DFQATT and SNEGSKA (reference sequence). CDR3 nucleotide sequence: TGCAGTGTATCTGGGAACTACGAGCAGTACTTC. Translating it yields CSVSGNYEQYF.

The CDR3: CASSVVASGSAGELFF. The CDR3, as DNA: TGTGCCAGCAGCGTAGTGGCTAGCGGGAGTGCCGGGGAGCTGTTTTTT. The chain has TRBV9 and TRBJ2-2; 10 nucleotides agree with TRBD2. The germline V gene encodes CDR1 SGDLS and CDR2 YYNGEE. The CDR3 covers 16 residues. V shed 0 bases and J 6 bases; nucleotides not matched to a gene: 5.

The chain combines TRBV29-1 with TRBJ2-1; 8 bases agree with TRBD1. The CDR3 has 14 residues. Per germline, CDR1 SQVTM and CDR2 ANQGSEA. J was trimmed by 8 bases and V by 1 base; bases with no gene match: 7. CDR3 loop: CSVEGGQGADEQFF. CDR3 DNA sequence: TGCAGCGTTGAAGGGGGGCAGGGGGCCGATGAGCAGTTCTTC.

The chain employs TRBV21-1 and TRBJ1-1; the DNA was not compared with TRBD1, the D call given in the table. TRBV21-1 is noted as a pseudogene. This CDR3 has 16 amino acids. CDR3 sequence reads: CASSTRQGAMNTEAFF. The DNA of the CDR3 is TGTGCCAGCAGTACTCGACAGGGGGCTATGAACACTGAAGCTTTCTTT.

The chain employs TRBV11-2 and TRBJ2-1, with 7 bases identical to TRBD2. The CDR3 is made up of 14 amino acids. V shed 4 bases and J 4 bases; nucleotides not matched to a gene: 4. CDR1 SGHAT and CDR2 FQNNGV come from the germline V gene. The CDR3 spells CASSSSGVYNEQFF. CDR3 nucleotide sequence: TGTGCCAGCAGCTCTAGCGGAGTTTACAATGAGCAGTTCTTC.

This clone came up a few times. This CDR3 reads CATTGPGPGELFF. CDR3 nucleotide sequence: TGTGCCACCACCGGACCGGGTCCCGGGGAGCTGTTTTTT. J is TRBJ2-2 and V is TRBV6-5; D is ambiguous. V lost 10 bases and J 6 bases, leaving 15 bases between the germline ends. This CDR3 is 13 amino acids long. Germline CDR1 and CDR2: MNHEY and SVGAGI.